One and the same sample provided the 24 T cell receptor beta chains below, sequenced in a study of blood T cells in healthy people across ages. A second PCR of 7 to 11 cycles used a sample-barcoded 5' primer and a J-beta primer mix. TCRdb re-called the 5' RACE reads with MiXCR, one entry per CDR3 protein. The sample contains roughly 800,000 distinct CDR3 sequences, 55% to 70% of which appear only once. Sequenced material: blood. The source of these receptors is a man aged 25-40 years in good health.

The chain is built from TRBV14 and TRBJ1-2; D might be TRBD1 (6 bases). V lost 4 bases and J 7 bases, leaving 13 bases between the germline ends. The CDR3 is 13 residues long. Germline V CDR1 and CDR2: SGHDN, FVKESK. CDR3: CASSRRGVVGYTF. CDR3 coding DNA: TGTGCCAGCAGCCGCAGGGGAGTGGTTGGCTACACCTTC.

This clonotype was observed a handful of times. CDR3 DNA sequence: TGCGCCAGCAGCGCCCACACAGGGGAGGATGAAAAACTGTTTTTT. Translated, it gives CASSAHTGEDEKLFF. V is TRBV5-1 and J is TRBJ1-4; the match to TRBD1 covers 7 bases. The V and J ends lost 4 bases and 6 bases, in that order; junction bases with no gene match: 9. Germline loops: CDR1 SGHRS, CDR2 YFSETQ. The CDR3 covers 15 residues.

This chain connects TRBV6-2 or TRBV6-3 to TRBJ2-7; the match to TRBD1 covers 8 bases. After removal of 2 bases from V and 1 base from J, the junction contained 7 bases not matched to a gene. The CDR3 has 16 amino acids. Germline CDR1 and CDR2: MNHEY and SVGEGT. CDR3 sequence reads: CASSYARGPRSYEQYF. The CDR3 DNA is TGTGCCAGCAGTTACGCCAGGGGGCCACGGTCCTACGAGCAGTACTTC.

The chain is built from TRBV12-5 and TRBJ1-6, with D perhaps TRBD1 (5 bases). Trimming cost V 2 bases and J 0 bases, with 20 bases left between them. The germline gives CDR1 LGHNT, CDR2 FRNRAP. The CDR3 covers 20 residues. In DNA, the CDR3 is TGTGCTAGTGGTTTGACCCCAGGGACTTACTGGAGCTCCTATAATTCACCCCTCCACTTT. Protein product: CASGLTPGTYWSSYNSPLHF.

The rearrangement joins TRBV3-1 to TRBJ1-6, with 7 bases that match TRBD1. This CDR3 contains 14 residues. V was pared by 7 bases and J by 7 bases, with 7 bases of the junction left unmatched. The germline CDR1 and CDR2 sequences are LGHDT and YNNKEL (reference sequence). CDR3 sequence: CASTRAGGNSPLHF. In DNA form, the CDR3 reads TGTGCCAGCACGAGGGCAGGGGGGAATTCACCCCTCCACTTT.

This clonotype has more than one count but fewer than ten. This chain connects TRBV7-9 to TRBJ2-5; tentative D call: TRBD2 (5 bases). The better agreement between TRBJ2-7 and the DNA end casts doubt on the J call. The CDR3 covers 15 residues. Germline values: CDR1 SEHNR, CDR2 FQNEAQ (reference sequence). The CDR3 sequence: CASSPQRVALYEQYF. The CDR3 DNA reads TGTGCCAGCAGCCCCCAGAGGGTAGCCTTATACGAGCAGTACTTC.

J is TRBJ2-7 and V is TRBV20-1, with D unresolved. The CDR3 has 14 amino acids. The V gene lost 2 bases and the J gene lost 0 bases, with 11 bases spanning the gap. CDR1 is DFQATT and CDR2 is SNEGSKA in the germline V gene (reference sequence). CDR3 sequence reads: CSARPAQSSYEQYF. CDR3 sequence (DNA): TGCAGTGCTAGACCAGCCCAGAGCTCCTACGAGCAGTACTTC.

The genes are TRBV12-3 or TRBV12-4 and TRBJ1-1; the match to TRBD1 covers 9 bases. The CDR3 loop spans 12 amino acids. The J segment lost 11 bases and the V segment lost 6 bases, leaving 7 bases of the junction unmatched. Written as DNA, the CDR3 is TGTGCCAGCAGCCGGGGACAGGGAGAGGCTTTCTTT. Protein product: CASSRGQGEAFF.

CDR3 DNA: TGTGCCAGCAGCACTGGACAGGGAATTCTCTACGAGCAGTACTTC. Its translation: CASSTGQGILYEQYF. V gene TRBV9 combines with J gene TRBJ2-4; TRBD1 matches 8 bases. The DNA matches TRBJ2-7 better at its end, which makes the J call doubtful. This CDR3 contains 15 residues. Germline V gene sequence: CDR1 SGDLS, CDR2 YYNGEE.

A few counts support this clonotype. The V and J genes are TRBV27 and TRBJ1-2, with D perhaps TRBD1 (5 bases). The V and J ends lost 3 bases and 7 bases respectively, with 12 bases between them. Germline V gene lookup returns CDR1 MNHEY and CDR2 SMNVEV (reference sequence). The CDR3 is made up of 13 amino acids. The CDR3 region has the DNA TGTGCCAGCAGTTTCGAGGCAGGGAGTGGCTACACCTTC. This codes for CASSFEAGSGYTF.

V and J are TRBV20-1 and TRBJ2-2; D unclear. Germline lookup yields CDR1 DFQATT and CDR2 SNEGSKA (reference sequence). Trimming took 0 bases from V and 1 from J, leaving 15 bases between them. CDR3 length equals 17 residues. CDR3 sequence reads: CSARDINRIQNTGELFF. The CDR3 region has the DNA TGCAGTGCTAGAGATATCAACCGGATTCAGAACACCGGGGAGCTGTTTTTT.

This clonotype was counted between two and nine times. This rearrangement joins TRBV29-1 to TRBJ2-7; no definite D call. Looked up from germline, CDR1 is SQVTM and CDR2 is ANQGSEA. V was shortened by 4 bases and J by 0 bases, with 10 bases between the two germline ends. The CDR3 is 13 amino acids. The CDR3 DNA reads TGCAGCGTTGTTGACGCGAACTCCTACGAGCAGTACTTC. It is translated as CSVVDANSYEQYF.

V gene TRBV11-2 combines with J gene TRBJ2-1; TRBD1 is a possible D gene (5 bases). The CDR3 is 16 residues long. The ends were cut back, 3 bases at V and 6 bases at J, with 18 bases in the middle. CDR1 and CDR2 from the germline V gene are SGHAT and FQNNGV. Written as DNA, the CDR3 is TGTGCCAGCAGCTTCATCGTGGGGAAGGGGCCCAATGAGCAGTTCTTC. Translated: CASSFIVGKGPNEQFF.

This clonotype was seen repeatedly, ten times or more. The chain uses TRBV29-1 and TRBJ2-1; D is ambiguous. Trimming stripped 1 base from V and 0 bases from J, with 10 bases between. Per the germline V gene, CDR1 is SQVTM and CDR2 is ANQGSEA. CDR3 size: 15 residues. The CDR3 DNA follows: TGCAGCGTTGAAGGCACTCTCAGCTCCTACAATGAGCAGTTCTTC. The encoded protein is CSVEGTLSSYNEQFF.

The genes are TRBV4-2 and TRBJ2-1; 12 bases are shared with TRBD2. CDR3 size: 16 residues. CDR1 is LGHNA and CDR2 is YNFKEQ in the germline V gene. V shed 1 base, J shed 6 bases, and the junction held 4 bases outside the gene matches. The CDR3 DNA is TGTGCCAGCAGCCAAGCGCTAGCGGGGGGGCTCAATGAGCAGTTCTTC. Amino acid sequence: CASSQALAGGLNEQFF.

The rearrangement links TRBV9 to TRBJ2-1, with 8 nucleotides matching TRBD2. This CDR3 has 15 amino acids. Germline V CDR1 and CDR2: SGDLS, YYNGEE. V lost 0 bases and J lost 8; bases outside the gene matches: 7. The CDR3 coding sequence is TGTGCCAGCAGCGTAGAAGAGACTAGCGACGATGAGCAGTTCTTC. This translates into CASSVEETSDDEQFF.

The chain combines TRBV7-2 with TRBJ2-3; no clear D. The CDR3 covers 12 residues. Trimming took 8 bases from V and 7 from J, leaving 13 bases between them. Per germline, CDR1 SGHTA and CDR2 FQGNSA. CDR3 loop: CASAPPAYTQYF. The CDR3 bases are TGTGCCAGCGCACCGCCCGCGTATACGCAGTATTTT.

This chain uses TRBV7-8 with TRBJ2-4; TRBD2 might be the D (6 bases). The J call is doubtful: the DNA matches TRBJ2-7 better. Germline CDR1 SGHVS, CDR2 FQNEAQ. This CDR3 has 14 amino acids. The CDR3, as DNA: TGTGCCAGCAACCGGGGCCCTGGGGGGAACGAGCAGTACTTC. This sequence encodes CASNRGPGGNEQYF.

V gene TRBV11-2 combines with J gene TRBJ2-1; no definite D call. The CDR3 is made up of 18 amino acids. V was clipped by 1 base and J by 4 bases, with 20 bases between them. Germline assignment: CDR1 SGHAT and CDR2 FQNNGV. The CDR3 is CASSLAPRQTLIYNEQFF. As DNA, the CDR3 is TGTGCCAGCAGCTTAGCCCCCCGCCAGACACTAATTTACAATGAGCAGTTCTTC. Together with reference TRBV11-2 and TRBJ2-1, the CDR3 gives the full variable domain: EAGVAQSPRYKIIEKRQSVAFWCNPISGHATLYWYQQILGQGPKLLIQFQNNGVVDDSQLPKDRFSAERLKGVDSTLKIQPAKLEDSAVYLCASSLAPRQTLIYNEQFFGPGTRLTVL.

This clonotype showed up just a few times. The chain couples TRBV10-3 to TRBJ1-2, with 7 positions matching TRBD1. Unmatched junction bases numbered 8, after V lost 6 bases and J lost 7 bases. The V gene's germline CDR1 is ENHRY and CDR2 SYGVKD. This CDR3 is 13 amino acids long. CDR3 region: CAISGQAGTGYTF. In nucleotides, the CDR3 is TGTGCCATCAGCGGACAGGCCGGGACTGGCTACACCTTC.

The chain employs TRBV7-3 and TRBJ2-3; D remains unclear. CDR3 length: 14 amino acids. The germline gives CDR1 SGHTA, CDR2 FQGTGA. Trimming removed 1 base from V and 2 bases from J, with 7 bases in between. The CDR3, as DNA: TGTGCCAGCAGCTTAAGGCCCATCACAGATACGCAGTATTTT. As protein: CASSLRPITDTQYF.

The chain is built from TRBV5-5 and TRBJ2-5; D might be TRBD1 or TRBD2, each matching 5 bases. CDR1 and CDR2 from the germline V gene are SGHKS and YYEKEE (reference sequence). The V and J ends lost 5 bases and 5 bases respectively, with 28 bases between them. The CDR3 consists of 18 residues. The DNA of the CDR3 is TGTGCCAGCAGACAAGAGAAGGTGGGAGCGATCCCAGGGGAGACCCAGTACTTC. It translates to CASRQEKVGAIPGETQYF.

The rearrangement uses TRBV7-9 and TRBJ2-5; TRBD2 agrees at 10 bases. Germline CDR1 SEHNR, CDR2 FQNEAQ (reference sequence). With 5 bases clipped from V and 3 bases from J, the junction kept 9 bases outside the gene matches. The CDR3 consists of 16 residues. The CDR3 loop is CASSDRAGGVEETQYF. The CDR3 nucleotides are TGTGCCAGCAGCGACCGAGCGGGGGGGGTAGAAGAGACCCAGTACTTC.

The chain is built from TRBV20-1 and TRBJ2-3; 8 positions agree with TRBD2. The CDR3 spans 15 residues. Germline assignment: CDR1 DFQATT and CDR2 SNEGSKA (reference sequence). The ends lost 4 bases at V and 3 bases at J; junction bases unmatched: 9. CDR3 DNA sequence: TGCAGTGCTAAACCCGGGACTAGGGGGACAGATACGCAGTATTTT. Amino acids: CSAKPGTRGTDTQYF.